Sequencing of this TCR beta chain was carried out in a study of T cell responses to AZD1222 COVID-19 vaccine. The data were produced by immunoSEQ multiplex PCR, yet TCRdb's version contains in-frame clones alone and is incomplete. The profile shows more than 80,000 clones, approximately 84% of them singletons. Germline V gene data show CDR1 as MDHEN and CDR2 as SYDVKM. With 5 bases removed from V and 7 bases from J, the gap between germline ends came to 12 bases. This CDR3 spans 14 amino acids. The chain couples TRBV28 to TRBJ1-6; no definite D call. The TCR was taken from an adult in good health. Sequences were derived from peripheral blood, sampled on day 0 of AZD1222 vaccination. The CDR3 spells CASSLVQPNSPLHF. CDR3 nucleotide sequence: TGTGCCAGCAGTCTAGTGCAGCCGAATTCACCCCTCCACTTT.